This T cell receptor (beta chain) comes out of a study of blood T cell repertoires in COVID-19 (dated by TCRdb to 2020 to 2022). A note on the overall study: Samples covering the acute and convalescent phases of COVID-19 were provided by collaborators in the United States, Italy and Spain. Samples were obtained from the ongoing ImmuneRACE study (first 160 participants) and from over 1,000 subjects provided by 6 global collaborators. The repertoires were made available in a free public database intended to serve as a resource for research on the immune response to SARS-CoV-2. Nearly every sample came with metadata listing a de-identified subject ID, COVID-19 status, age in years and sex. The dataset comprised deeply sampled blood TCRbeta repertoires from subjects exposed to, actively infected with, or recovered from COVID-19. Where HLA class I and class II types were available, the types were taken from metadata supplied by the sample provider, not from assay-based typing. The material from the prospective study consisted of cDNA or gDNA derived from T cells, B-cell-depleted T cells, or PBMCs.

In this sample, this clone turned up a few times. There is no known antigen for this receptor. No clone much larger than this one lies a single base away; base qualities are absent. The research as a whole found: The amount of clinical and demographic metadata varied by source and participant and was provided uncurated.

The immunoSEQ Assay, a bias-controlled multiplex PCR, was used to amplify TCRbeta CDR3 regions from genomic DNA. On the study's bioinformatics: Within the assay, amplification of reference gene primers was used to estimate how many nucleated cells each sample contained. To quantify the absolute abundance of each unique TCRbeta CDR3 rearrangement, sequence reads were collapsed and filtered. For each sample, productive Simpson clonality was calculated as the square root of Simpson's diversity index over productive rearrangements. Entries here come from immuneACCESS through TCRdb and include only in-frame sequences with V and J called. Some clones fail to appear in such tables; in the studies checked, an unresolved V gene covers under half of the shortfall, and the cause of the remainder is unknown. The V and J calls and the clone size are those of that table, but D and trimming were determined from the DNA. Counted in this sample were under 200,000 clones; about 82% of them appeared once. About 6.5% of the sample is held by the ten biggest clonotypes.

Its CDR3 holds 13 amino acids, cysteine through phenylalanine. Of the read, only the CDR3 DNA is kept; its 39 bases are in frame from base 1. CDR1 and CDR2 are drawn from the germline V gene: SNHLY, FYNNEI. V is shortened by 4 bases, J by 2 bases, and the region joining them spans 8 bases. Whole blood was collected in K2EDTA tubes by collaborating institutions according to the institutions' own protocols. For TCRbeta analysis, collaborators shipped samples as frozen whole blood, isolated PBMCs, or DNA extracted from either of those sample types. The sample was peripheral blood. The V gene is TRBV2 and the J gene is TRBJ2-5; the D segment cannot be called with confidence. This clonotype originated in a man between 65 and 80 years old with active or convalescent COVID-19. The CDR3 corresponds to CASSATRQETQYF. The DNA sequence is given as TGTGCCAGCAGTGCGACTCGTCAAGAGACCCAGTACTTC. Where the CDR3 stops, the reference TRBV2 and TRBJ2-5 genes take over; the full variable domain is EPEVTQTPSHQVTQMGQEVILRCVPISNHLYFYWYRQILGQKVEFLVSFYNNEISEKSEIFDDQFSVERPDGSNFTLKIRSTKLEDSAMYFCASSATRQETQYFGPGTRLLVL.